Listed here are 16 T cell receptor beta chains from one sample, sequenced in a study of blood T cells in healthy people across ages (dated by TCRdb to between 2014 and 2017). The library came from 5' RACE. Sequenced on an Illumina HiSeq 2500. A second PCR of about 6 to 12 cycles was run with a J-beta primer mix and a sample-barcoded 5' primer. The public reads were run again by TCRdb, first through fastp at Q25 and then through MiXCR, and only productive beta chains were kept. Rows with a matching CDR3 protein are joined into one entry that keeps the most common DNA and genes. This sample comprises hundreds of thousands of distinct CDR3 sequences, just over 55% of them detected only once. Together, the top ten hold about 26% of the sample. Source material: blood. These receptors were collected from a man aged 35-49 years in good health.

The chain carries TRBV7-9 and TRBJ2-3; perhaps D is TRBD1 or TRBD2 (5 bases each). This CDR3 is 17 amino acids long. Trimming took off 5 bases at V and 0 bases at J, with 18 bases between the two ends. Germline V gene data show CDR1 as SEHNR and CDR2 as FQNEAQ (reference sequence). The CDR3 nucleotides read TGTGCCAGCAGCGGTCATCCGGGGCCTACTAGCACAGATACGCAGTATTTT. Translated: CASSGHPGPTSTDTQYF. The full variable domain, completed using reference TRBV7-9 and TRBJ2-3, is DTGVSQNPRHKITKRGQNVTFRCDPISEHNRLYWYRQTLGQGPEFLTYFQNEAQLEKSRLLSDRFSAERPKGSFSTLEIQRTEQGDSAMYLCASSGHPGPTSTDTQYFGPGTRLTVL.

The rearrangement links TRBV6-1 to TRBJ1-6, with D uncertain. V lost 3 bases and J lost 5, with 14 bases in between. The CDR3 consists of 16 residues. The germline CDR1 and CDR2 sequences are MNHNS and SASEGT. In nucleotides, the CDR3 is TGTGCCAGCAGTGATACAGACGGCCGGAATAATTCACCCCTCCACTTT. Protein sequence: CASSDTDGRNNSPLHF.

This clonotype has ten or more counts. The chain carries TRBV3-1 and TRBJ1-1, with TRBD1 identical over 7 bases. Germline CDR1 LGHDT, CDR2 YNNKEL (reference sequence). CDR3 length: 13 amino acids. The trim removed 3 bases at V and 3 bases at J, leaving 1 base unmatched. The CDR3 nucleotides read TGTGCCAGCAGCCAGGGACAGCACACTGAAGCTTTCTTT. It specifies CASSQGQHTEAFF.

A remark on this clonotype: Relative to the germline gene, one junction end is altered; a read error may explain this. The V gene is TRBV28, the J gene TRBJ1-2; D remains unclear. Germline values: CDR1 MDHEN, CDR2 SYDVKM. The length of the CDR3 is 13 residues. The CDR3 DNA reads as TGTGCCAGCATGAACGGAGCTAACTATGGCTGCACCTTC. Its protein product is CASMNGANYGCTF.

The rearrangement uses TRBV20-1 and TRBJ2-7; 10 nucleotides match TRBD1. The J call may be faulty, since TRBJ2-5 better matches the DNA end. The CDR3 sequence is 14 residues long. Germline-derived CDR1 and CDR2 are DFQATT and SNEGSKA (reference sequence). CDR3 residues: CSARGQGTWETQYF. CDR3 DNA sequence: TGCAGTGCTAGGGGACAGGGGACTTGGGAGACCCAGTACTTC.

In its sample, this clonotype was seen once. A read error may be the cause here, since a much bigger clone is one base away. V gene TRBV12-3 or TRBV12-4 combines with J gene TRBJ2-1; D possibly corresponds to TRBD2 (5 bases). This CDR3 has 13 residues. Between the trimmed V and J ends, which lost 5 bases and 7 bases, there was a span of 12 bases. In DNA form, the CDR3 reads TGTGCCAGCAGTCGAAGTGGGAGAAATGAGCAGTTCTTC. This translates into CASSRSGRNEQFF.

This clonotype was seen a handful of times. The chain has TRBV15 and TRBJ2-2, with 8 bases lining up with TRBD2. The CDR3 extends over 15 amino acids. J was trimmed by 8 bases and V by 1 base; bases with no gene match: 6. CDR1 LNHNV and CDR2 YYDKDF come from the germline V gene (reference sequence). CDR3: CATSRVTGGSGELFF. In nucleotides, the CDR3 is TGTGCCACCAGCAGAGTGACGGGAGGGTCTGGGGAGCTGTTTTTT.

This clonotype was seen at least ten times. The chain employs TRBV6-4 and TRBJ2-3; D is possibly TRBD1 or TRBD2 (5 bases each). V dropped 5 bases and J dropped 3 bases, with 18 bases sitting between them. The CDR3 runs 16 residues. From germline, CDR1 is MRHNA and CDR2 SNTAGT. CDR3 DNA: TGTGCCAGCAGTTATGAGGGGCCAGGTCTGACAGATACGCAGTATTTT. Amino acids: CASSYEGPGLTDTQYF.

This clonotype was observed a few times. This chain's CDR3 is CASRGGGTDTQYF. The DNA for the CDR3 is TGTGCCAGCAGGGGTGGGGGCACAGATACGCAGTATTTT. The chain combines TRBV13 with TRBJ2-3; D gene unclear. The V gene's germline CDR1 is PRHDT and CDR2 FYEKMQ (reference sequence). CDR3 size: 13 residues. Between the trimmed V and J ends, which lost 6 bases and 1 base, there was a span of 8 bases.

About this clonotype itself: With a much larger clone just one base away, this may be a read error. The chain carries TRBV20-1 and TRBJ2-3; TRBD2 matches at 11 bases. The germline V gene encodes CDR1 DFQATT and CDR2 SNEGSKA (reference sequence). The V and J ends lost 6 bases and 4 bases, in that order; junction bases with no gene match: 9. The CDR3 runs to 15 residues. CDR3 DNA sequence: TGCAGTGCGAGCCCTAGCGGGAGGAGCGCAGATACGCAGTATTTT. Protein sequence: CSASPSGRSADTQYF.

The rearrangement joins TRBV12-3 or TRBV12-4 to TRBJ2-1; D is perhaps TRBD1 or TRBD2 (5 bases each). Trimming took off 6 bases at V and 5 bases at J, with 17 bases between the two ends. The CDR3 is 15 amino acids. Here the CDR3 reads CASRYFGGENNEQFF. The CDR3 coding sequence is TGTGCCAGCAGATACTTTGGGGGAGAGAACAATGAGCAGTTCTTC.

The chain has TRBV28 and TRBJ2-7; 8 nucleotides line up with TRBD1. CDR1 is MDHEN and CDR2 is SYDVKM in the germline V gene. The V segment lost 5 bases and the J segment 6 bases; nucleotides outside the gene matches: 9. CDR3 size: 14 residues. The CDR3 DNA follows: TGTGCCAGCAGTGTAGGACAGGGATTTATCGAGCAGTACTTC. Its translation: CASSVGQGFIEQYF.

The chain couples TRBV2 to TRBJ2-5; D may be TRBD2 (5 bases). The end of the DNA fits TRBJ2-7 better, so the J call may be wrong. Germline values: CDR1 SNHLY, CDR2 FYNNEI. CDR3 length: 13 amino acids. CDR3 protein: CASSNVPRVEQYF. The CDR3 region has the DNA TGTGCCAGCAGCAACGTCCCGAGGGTCGAGCAGTACTTC.

The chain recombines TRBV5-1 with TRBJ2-3; 7 bases fit TRBD2. Germline V gene data show CDR1 as SGHRS and CDR2 as YFSETQ. The length of the CDR3 is 14 residues. The ends lost 0 bases at V and 6 bases at J; junction bases unmatched: 4. CDR3 sequence reads: CASSLASGDDTQYF. CDR3 in DNA: TGCGCCAGCAGCTTGGCCAGCGGGGACGATACGCAGTATTTT.

The V gene is TRBV2, the J gene TRBJ1-2, with a possible D match to TRBD1 (5 bases). Trimming took 4 bases from V and 5 from J, leaving 8 bases between them. This CDR3 has 12 amino acids. CDR1 is SNHLY, CDR2 FYNNEI, per germline. CDR3 residues: CASSGQFYGYTF. The CDR3 region has the DNA TGTGCCAGCAGTGGACAGTTTTATGGCTACACCTTC.

This clonotype has more than one count but fewer than ten. The chain couples TRBV27 to TRBJ2-3, with D perhaps matching TRBD1 or TRBD2 (5 bases each). CDR3 length equals 16 residues. Looked up from germline, CDR1 is MNHEY and CDR2 is SMNVEV (reference sequence). Trimming removed 0 bases at V and 2 bases at J, with 12 bases between. The chain's CDR3 is CASSLSYGDPTDTQYF. The CDR3 DNA reads TGTGCCAGCAGTTTATCTTACGGGGACCCCACAGATACGCAGTATTTT.